The present T cell receptor (beta chain) was sequenced within a study of CD8 T cells in ankylosing spondylitis (dated by TCRdb to 2016 to 2017). About the study as a whole: The study set out to find disease-linked TCR variants by profiling T cell receptor beta repertoires in ankylosing spondylitis patients and healthy donors. In total, the full study cohort was made up of some 110 healthy donors and about two dozen ankylosing spondylitis patients. Peripheral blood was sampled, and synovial fluid was also collected from ankylosing spondylitis patients.

Study-wide conclusions, independent of this receptor: In peripheral blood, the disease-linked clones were found at relatively low frequencies and had a CD8+ phenotype. The disease-linked clones were reported to be significantly enriched in matched synovial fluid samples from ankylosing spondylitis patients. Some motif variants had previously been reported in the synovial fluid and blood of reactive arthritis patients, which suggests shared mechanisms of disease initiation. A TCR beta motif made up of eight or nine highly homologous amino acid variants appeared to be characteristic of blood from ankylosing spondylitis patients.

Sequencing was carried out with an Illumina HiSeq 2500. TCR beta libraries were prepared by quantitative 5'-RACE with molecular barcodes. In the original analysis: A new computational method, built on a probabilistic model of VDJ rearrangement, was used to identify disease-linked TCR variants. The public reads were run again by TCRdb, first through fastp at Q25 and then through MiXCR, and only productive beta chains were kept. Every CDR3 protein is listed once, alongside the most common genes and DNA of its rows. In this record, the V and J calls reflect TCRdb's handling and not the investigators' own analysis. The sample table records about 320,000 distinct CDR3 sequences; approximately 10% of these occur just once. The ten top clones hold roughly a tenth of the sample. About this clonotype: Its binding antigen is unknown. Given a much more abundant clone one base away, this may be a read error.

The sequence was obtained from a female donor with ankylosing spondylitis or in good health (not recorded which). What was sequenced was blood, either unsorted or a sorted T cell fraction (not recorded which).

In nucleotide form, the sequence is TGTGCCAGCAGCCCGACCACATACTACAATGAGCAGTTCTTC. It codes for CASSPTTYYNEQFF. The chain was built from TRBV7-2 and TRBJ2-1; no D gene call is confident. The CDR3 spans 14 residues, from the cysteine through the phenylalanine. Only CDR3 DNA is held: 42 bases, read in frame from base 1. In the germline V gene, CDR1 corresponds to SGHTA and CDR2 to FQGNSA. V is shortened by 5 bases, J by 3 bases, and the region joining them spans 11 bases.